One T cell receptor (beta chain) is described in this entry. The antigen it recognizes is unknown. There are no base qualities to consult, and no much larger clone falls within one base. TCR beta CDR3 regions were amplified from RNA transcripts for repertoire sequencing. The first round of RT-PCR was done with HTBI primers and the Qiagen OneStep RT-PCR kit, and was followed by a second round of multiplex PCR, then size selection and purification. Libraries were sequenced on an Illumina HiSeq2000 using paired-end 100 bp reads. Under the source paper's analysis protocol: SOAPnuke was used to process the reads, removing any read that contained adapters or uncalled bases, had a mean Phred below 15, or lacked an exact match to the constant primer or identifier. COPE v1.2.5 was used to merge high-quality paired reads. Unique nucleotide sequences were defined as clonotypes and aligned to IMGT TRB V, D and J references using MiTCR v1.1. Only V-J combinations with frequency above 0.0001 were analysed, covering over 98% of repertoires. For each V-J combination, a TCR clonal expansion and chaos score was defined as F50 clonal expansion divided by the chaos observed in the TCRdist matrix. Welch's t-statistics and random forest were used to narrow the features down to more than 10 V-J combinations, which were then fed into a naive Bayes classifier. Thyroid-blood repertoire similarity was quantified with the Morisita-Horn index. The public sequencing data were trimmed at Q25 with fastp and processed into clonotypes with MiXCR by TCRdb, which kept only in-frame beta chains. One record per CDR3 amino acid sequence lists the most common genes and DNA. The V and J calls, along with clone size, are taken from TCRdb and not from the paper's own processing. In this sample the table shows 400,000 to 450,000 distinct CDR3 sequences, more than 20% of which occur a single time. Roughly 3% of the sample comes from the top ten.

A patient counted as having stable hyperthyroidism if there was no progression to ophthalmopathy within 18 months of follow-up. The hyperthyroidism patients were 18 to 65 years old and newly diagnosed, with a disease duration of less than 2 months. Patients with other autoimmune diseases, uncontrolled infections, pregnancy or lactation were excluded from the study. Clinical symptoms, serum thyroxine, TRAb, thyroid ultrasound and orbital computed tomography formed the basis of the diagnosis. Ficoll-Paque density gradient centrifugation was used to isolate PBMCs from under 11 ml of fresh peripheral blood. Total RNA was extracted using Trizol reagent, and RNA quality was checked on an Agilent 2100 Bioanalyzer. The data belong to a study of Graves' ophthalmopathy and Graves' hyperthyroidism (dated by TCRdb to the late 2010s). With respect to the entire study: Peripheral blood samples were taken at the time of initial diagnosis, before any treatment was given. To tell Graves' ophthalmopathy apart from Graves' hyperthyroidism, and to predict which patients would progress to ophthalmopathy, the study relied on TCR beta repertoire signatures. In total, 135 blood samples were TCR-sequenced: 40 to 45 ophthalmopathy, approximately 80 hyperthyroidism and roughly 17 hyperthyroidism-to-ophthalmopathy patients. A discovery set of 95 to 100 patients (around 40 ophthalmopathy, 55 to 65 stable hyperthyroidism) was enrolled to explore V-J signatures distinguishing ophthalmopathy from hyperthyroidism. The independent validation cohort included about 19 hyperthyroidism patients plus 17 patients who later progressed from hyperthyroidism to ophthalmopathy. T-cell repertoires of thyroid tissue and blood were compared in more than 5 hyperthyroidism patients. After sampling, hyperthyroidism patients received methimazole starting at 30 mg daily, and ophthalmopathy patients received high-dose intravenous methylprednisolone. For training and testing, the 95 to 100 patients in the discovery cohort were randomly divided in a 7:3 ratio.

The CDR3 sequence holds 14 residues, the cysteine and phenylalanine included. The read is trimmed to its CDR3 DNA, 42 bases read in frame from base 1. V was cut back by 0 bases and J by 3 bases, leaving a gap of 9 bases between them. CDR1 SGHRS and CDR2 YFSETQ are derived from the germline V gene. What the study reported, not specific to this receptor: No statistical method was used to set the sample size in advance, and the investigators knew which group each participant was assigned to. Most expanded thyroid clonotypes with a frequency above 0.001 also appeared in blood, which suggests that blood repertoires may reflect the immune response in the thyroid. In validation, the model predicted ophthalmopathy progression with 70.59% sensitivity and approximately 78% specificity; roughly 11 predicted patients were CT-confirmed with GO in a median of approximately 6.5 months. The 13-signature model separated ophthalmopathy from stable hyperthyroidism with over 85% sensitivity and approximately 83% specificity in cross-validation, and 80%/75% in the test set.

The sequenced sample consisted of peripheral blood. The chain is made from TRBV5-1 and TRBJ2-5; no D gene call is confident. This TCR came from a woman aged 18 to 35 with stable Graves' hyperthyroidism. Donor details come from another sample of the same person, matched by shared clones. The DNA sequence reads TGCGCCAGCAGCTTGGGCTACAGAGAAGAGACCCAGTACTTC. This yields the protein CASSLGYREETQYF.